The 21 T cell receptor beta chains reported below all come from one sample, sequenced in a study of T cells in localized non-small cell lung cancer. Measured with immunoSEQ multiplex PCR; TCRdb has only the in-frame clones, and not every one. The sample yields roughly 1,700 clones, 24% seen once. Sample: normal lung tissue next to the tumor, taken before any cancer treatment. Receptor source: a female donor at least 60 years old with stage II lung adenocarcinoma.

This clone ranks as large. The chain employs TRBV28 and TRBJ1-5; D uncertain. The V end was cut by 2 bases, the J end by 0 bases, with 2 bases between. Germline CDR1 and CDR2: MDHEN and SYDVKM. The CDR3 sequence is 13 residues long. CDR3 DNA sequence: TGTGCCAGCAGTTTAAATAGCAATCAGCCCCAGCATTTT. Translating it yields CASSLNSNQPQHF.

This clone was observed a few times. This chain connects TRBV19 to TRBJ1-1; D not certain. The CDR3 sequence is 17 residues long. V was clipped by 5 bases and J by 4 bases, with 23 bases between them. The germline V gene encodes CDR1 LNHDA and CDR2 SQIVND (reference sequence). In DNA, the CDR3 is TGTGCCAGTAGTGTCCGTAGTCGCCCCGGTGTCGGCACTGAAGCTTTCTTT. This sequence encodes CASSVRSRPGVGTEAFF.

V is TRBV19 and J is TRBJ1-2; 8 positions match TRBD1. Germline V gene lookup returns CDR1 LNHDA and CDR2 SQIVND (reference sequence). This CDR3 has 17 residues. With V trimmed by 4 bases and J by 0 bases, 10 bases remained unmatched. The CDR3 loop reads CASSSDRGGEPNYGYTF. For the CDR3, the DNA is TGTGCCAGTAGTAGCGACAGGGGAGGAGAACCTAACTATGGCTACACCTTC. The full variable domain, rest sourced from reference TRBV19 and TRBJ1-2, is DGGITQSPKYLFRKEGQNVTLSCEQNLNHDAMYWYRQDPGQGLRLIYYSQIVNDFQKGDIAEGYSVSREKKESFPLTVTSAQKNPTAFYLCASSSDRGGEPNYGYTFGSGTRLTVV.

This clone is classed as large (0.1 to 1%). The chain employs TRBV6-8 and TRBJ2-5; D may be TRBD1 or TRBD2 (5 bases each). Germline V gives CDR1 MNHGY, CDR2 SAAAGT. CDR3 size: 14 residues. Deletions cut 10 bases from V and 2 bases from J, with 17 bases between. The CDR3 bases are TGTGCCATCAGGACCGACGAGGGGCAAGAGACCCAGTACTTC. Translated, it gives CAIRTDEGQETQYF.

This clone qualifies as medium-sized. This chain joins TRBV11-3 and TRBJ2-1, with 11 nucleotides matching TRBD1. V gave up 5 bases and J gave up 6 bases; unmatched junction bases: 3. This CDR3 is 14 amino acids long. From germline, CDR1 is SGHNT and CDR2 YENEEA. The CDR3 loop is CASSRDRGFNEQFF. The CDR3 coding sequence is TGTGCCAGCAGCCGGGACAGGGGGTTCAATGAGCAGTTCTTC.

This clone was counted a few times. The chain is built from TRBV9 and TRBJ1-2; TRBD1 matches at 7 bases. This CDR3 region has 13 residues. The germline CDR1 and CDR2 sequences are SGDLS and YYNGEE. Unmatched junction bases numbered 4, after V lost 3 bases and J lost 5 bases. CDR3 bases: TGTGCCAGCAGCGACACAGGGGAATATGGCTACACCTTC. Translating gives CASSDTGEYGYTF.

This clone appeared a few times. The J gene is TRBJ1-2, the V gene TRBV28, with a possible D match to TRBD1 (6 bases). V was trimmed by 5 bases and J by 2 bases, leaving 18 bases between them. Germline V gene sequence: CDR1 MDHEN, CDR2 SYDVKM. This CDR3 is built from 16 residues. The DNA for the CDR3 is TGTGCCAGCAGTCAATCCGGGGGCAGGGTAAACTATGGCTACACCTTC. Amino acids: CASSQSGGRVNYGYTF.

V gene TRBV9 combines with J gene TRBJ1-1; 8 positions agree with TRBD1. Germline CDR1 SGDLS, CDR2 YYNGEE. CDR3 size: 15 residues. Unmatched junction bases numbered 7, after V lost 6 bases and J lost 0 bases. This CDR3 reads CASTGQAVMNTEAFF. In nucleotides, the CDR3 is TGTGCCAGCACGGGACAGGCGGTGATGAACACTGAAGCTTTCTTT.

This clone appeared a few times. The chain employs TRBV6-8 and TRBJ2-4; D remains unclear. This CDR3 region has 15 residues. Per the germline V gene, CDR1 is MNHGY and CDR2 is SAAAGT. Trimming cost V 8 bases and J 0 bases, with 14 bases left between them. Here the CDR3 DNA reads TGTGCCAGCTTAGGGCTGAATATAGCCAAAAACATTCAGTACTTC. It codes for CASLGLNIAKNIQYF.

This chain uses TRBV11-3 with TRBJ2-2, with TRBD2 matching 7 bases. Germline trimming cut 8 bases from V and 3 bases from J; bases unmatched to any gene: 9. The CDR3 contains 15 residues. Per germline, CDR1 SGHNT and CDR2 YENEEA. The CDR3 here is CASAGGIADTGELFF. CDR3 nucleotide sequence: TGTGCCAGCGCCGGGGGGATAGCTGACACCGGGGAGCTGTTTTTT. Together with reference TRBV11-3 and TRBJ2-2, the CDR3 gives the full variable domain: EAGVVQSPRYKIIEKKQPVAFWCNPISGHNTLYWYLQNLGQGPELLIRYENEEAVDDSQLPKDRFSAERLKGVDSTLKIQPAELGDSAVYLCASAGGIADTGELFFGEGSRLTVL.

V is TRBV18 and J is TRBJ1-4; weak D call: TRBD1 (5 bases). Trimming cost V 0 bases and J 4 bases, with 24 bases left between them. This CDR3 is built from 20 residues. Germline loops: CDR1 KGHSH, CDR2 LQKENI. DNA of the CDR3: TGTGCCAGCTCACCACCTCGTGACAGTCAGGCCGGAGTTCTTAATGAAAAACTGTTTTTT. Translated, it gives CASSPPRDSQAGVLNEKLFF. The full variable domain, with the rest looked up from reference TRBV18 and TRBJ1-4, is NAGVMQNPRHLVRRRGQEARLRCSPMKGHSHVYWYRQLPEEGLKFMVYLQKENIIDESGMPKERFSAEFPKEGPSILRIQQVVRGDSAAYFCASSPPRDSQAGVLNEKLFFGSGTQLSVL.

The rearrangement joins TRBV29-1 to TRBJ1-2, with 8 nucleotides matching TRBD1. CDR1 and CDR2 (germline): SQVTM, ANQGSEA. The V and J ends lost 1 base and 8 bases, in that order; junction bases with no gene match: 6. The CDR3 runs 13 residues. The CDR3 DNA is TGCAGCGTTGAAGTTAGGACAGGGAACGGCTACACCTTC. The encoded protein is CSVEVRTGNGYTF.

By its share, this clone is medium-sized. This chain links TRBV6-8 with TRBJ1-2; 8 bases are a match to TRBD1. The V and J ends lost 7 bases and 8 bases, in that order; junction bases with no gene match: 15. CDR1 and CDR2 from the germline V gene are MNHGY and SAAAGT. The CDR3 sequence is 15 residues long. CDR3 amino acids: CASTNPGRGPLGYTF. Written as DNA, the CDR3 is TGTGCCAGCACTAACCCGGGCAGGGGGCCTTTGGGCTACACCTTC.

This clone was detected only a few times. The J gene is TRBJ2-3, the V gene TRBV11-3; 8 nucleotides align to TRBD2. V lost 6 bases to trimming and J lost 1 base; unmatched junction nucleotides: 9. The germline V gene has CDR1 SGHNT and CDR2 YENEEA. CDR3 length equals 16 residues. CDR3 in DNA: TGTGCCAGCAGGGATATGCCGGGACTAGGCACAGATACGCAGTATTTT. It yields the protein CASRDMPGLGTDTQYF.

The gene calls are TRBV30 and TRBJ1-2, with 11 bases that match TRBD1. Germline V gene lookup returns CDR1 GTSNPN and CDR2 SVGIG (reference sequence). This CDR3 has 12 amino acids. V dropped 7 bases and J dropped 8; count of bases not matched to a gene: 6. The CDR3 region is CAFGQGAKGYTF. The CDR3 DNA is TGTGCCTTTGGACAGGGGGCGAAAGGCTACACCTTC.

This clone is medium-sized in the sample. V is TRBV28 and J is TRBJ1-2; a possible D gene is TRBD1 (5 bases). CDR1 is MDHEN, CDR2 SYDVKM, per germline. Trimming shortened V by 8 bases and J by 5 bases, and 12 bases separated the two germline ends. The CDR3 consists of 12 residues. CDR3 loop: CASGRGTYGYTF. In nucleotides, the CDR3 is TGTGCCAGCGGTCGGGGCACTTATGGCTACACCTTC.

The sample holds a few counts of this clone. V and J are TRBV14 and TRBJ2-2; D not certain. The CDR3 runs to 13 residues. Germline lookup yields CDR1 SGHDN and CDR2 FVKESK. With 6 bases removed from V and 6 bases from J, the gap between germline ends came to 11 bases. CDR3 loop: CASSQTWPGELFF. CDR3 DNA sequence: TGTGCCAGCAGTCAAACGTGGCCCGGGGAGCTGTTTTTT.

This clone occurred once. The chain recombines TRBV14 with TRBJ2-5; D is possibly TRBD2 (6 bases). The CDR3 contains 12 residues. Trimming shortened V by 1 base and J by 9 bases, and 9 bases separated the two germline ends. Per germline, CDR1 SGHDN and CDR2 FVKESK. The DNA for the CDR3 is TGTGCCAGCAGCCAAGGGTGGGGGGCCCAGTACTTC. It is translated as CASSQGWGAQYF.

In its sample, this clone is medium-sized. The gene calls are TRBV28 and TRBJ1-2; D remains unclear. V dropped 5 bases and J dropped 5 bases, with 9 bases sitting between them. The V gene's germline CDR1 is MDHEN and CDR2 SYDVKM. The length of the CDR3 is 12 residues. The CDR3 loop is CASSRREYGYTF. CDR3 coding DNA: TGTGCCAGCAGTAGAAGAGAGTATGGCTACACCTTC.

This clone was seen more than once but under ten times. As DNA, the CDR3 is TGTGCCAGCAGCCCGGGACACTCCTACAATGAGCAGTTCTTC. Protein product: CASSPGHSYNEQFF. This chain joins TRBV6-8 and TRBJ2-1, with TRBD1 as a possible D gene (6 bases). This CDR3 is built from 14 residues. V lost 6 bases and J 0 bases, leaving 9 bases between the germline ends. Germline assignment: CDR1 MNHGY and CDR2 SAAAGT.

This clone has only a few counts. The J gene is TRBJ2-1, the V gene TRBV9; possible D gene TRBD2, 5 bases. CDR1 SGDLS and CDR2 YYNGEE come from the germline V gene. Trimming took off 8 bases at V and 7 bases at J, with 22 bases between the two ends. This CDR3 is built from 15 residues. The CDR3, as DNA: TGTGCCAGGAGGGCGGGTCCCAGGCATCAGAATGAGCAGTTCTTC. It encodes CARRAGPRHQNEQFF.